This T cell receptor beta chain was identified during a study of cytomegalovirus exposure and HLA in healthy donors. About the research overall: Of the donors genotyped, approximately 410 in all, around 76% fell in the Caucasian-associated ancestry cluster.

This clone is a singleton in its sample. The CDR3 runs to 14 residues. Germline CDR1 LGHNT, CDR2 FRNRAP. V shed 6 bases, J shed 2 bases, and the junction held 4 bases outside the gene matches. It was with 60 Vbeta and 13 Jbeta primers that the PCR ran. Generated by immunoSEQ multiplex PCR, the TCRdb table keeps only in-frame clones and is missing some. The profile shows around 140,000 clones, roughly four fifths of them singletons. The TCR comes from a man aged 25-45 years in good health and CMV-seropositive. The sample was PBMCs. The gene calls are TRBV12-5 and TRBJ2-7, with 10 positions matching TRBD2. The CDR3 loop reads CASGYSGRAYEQYF. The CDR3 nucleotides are TGTGCTAGTGGATACAGCGGGAGGGCCTACGAGCAGTACTTC.